This TCR beta chain was recorded in a study of OX40 agonist ivuxolimab in advanced cancers. Generated by immunoSEQ multiplex PCR, the TCRdb table keeps only in-frame clones and is missing some. Among 60,000 to 100,000 clones listed, 94% were seen once. The CDR3 totals 12 residues. In germline, CDR1 is LNHDA, CDR2 SQIVND (reference sequence). V lost 8 bases and J lost 6; bases outside the gene matches: 5. The sample holds one count of this clone. This sequence was found in an adult with an advanced solid tumor such as melanoma, head and neck, liver or kidney cancer. V gene TRBV19 combines with J gene TRBJ1-2, with 8 bases identical to TRBD1. Sequencing was performed on CD4+ or CD8+ T cells sorted from blood, taken in a trial of the OX40 agonist ivuxolimab. The chain's CDR3 is CASAQGANGYTF. The CDR3 coding sequence is TGTGCCAGTGCTCAGGGGGCAAATGGCTACACCTTC. The full variable domain, rest sourced from reference TRBV19 and TRBJ1-2, is DGGITQSPKYLFRKEGQNVTLSCEQNLNHDAMYWYRQDPGQGLRLIYYSQIVNDFQKGDIAEGYSVSREKKESFPLTVTSAQKNPTAFYLCASAQGANGYTFGSGTRLTVV.